This T cell receptor beta chain emerged from a study of cytomegalovirus exposure and HLA in healthy donors. Study-level points and caveats: Another analysis was done later, and it associated fewer than 20,000 TCR beta sequences with HLA alleles at 0.05 false discovery rate. According to reports, the classifier identified cytomegalovirus status with high specificity and sensitivity. Later analysis associated a missense DCLRE1C variant with TCR beta V- and J-gene trimming.

Turning to this clone: Its antigen is not known.

With 60 Vbeta and 13 Jbeta primers, the PCR was carried out. The protocol was immunoSEQ multiplex PCR, while the TCRdb copy is restricted to in-frame clones and leaves out a portion. The sample records approximately 180,000 clones, 70% to 85% being singletons. This CDR3 contains 16 residues. Unmatched junction bases numbered 5, after V lost 5 bases and J lost 0 bases. CDR1 and CDR2 (germline): MDHEN, SYDVKM. The source material was PBMCs. This receptor was identified in a woman in her sixties in good health and CMV-seropositive. The chain recombines TRBV28 with TRBJ2-4, with TRBD1 matching 9 bases. CDR3 in amino acids: CASSQPGQGAKNIQYF. CDR3 sequence (DNA): TGTGCCAGCAGTCAACCGGGACAGGGAGCCAAAAACATTCAGTACTTC. The whole variable domain, remainder taken from reference TRBV28 and TRBJ2-4, is DVKVTQSSRYLVKRTGEKVFLECVQDMDHENMFWYRQDPGLGLRLIYFSYDVKMKEKGDIPEGYSVSREKKERFSLILESASTNQTSMYLCASSQPGQGAKNIQYFGAGTRLSVL.